This TCR beta chain was identified during a study of blood T cell repertoires in COVID-19. Study details: Specimens from acute and convalescent COVID-19 originated in the United States, Italy and Spain.

The V gene lost 6 bases and the J gene lost 4 bases, with 12 bases spanning the gap. The length of the CDR3 is 13 residues. Per the authors' pipeline: Reference gene primer amplification gave estimated nucleated cell counts. Sequencing used immunoSEQ multiplex PCR; TCRdb keeps in-frame clones, though not all of them. V and J calls and clone size are given by that table; D and trimming were obtained from the DNA. The sample holds some 380,000 clones, roughly 88% seen once. The chain couples TRBV12-3 or TRBV12-4 to TRBJ1-2; D is undetermined. Sequences were obtained from PBMCs or T cells enriched from blood (not recorded which). The sequence was collected from a woman between 40 and 50 years old with acute COVID-19. The CDR3 loop is CASRRRGLYGYTF. The CDR3 nucleotides read TGTGCCAGCAGAAGACGCGGCCTCTATGGCTACACCTTC.